This T cell receptor beta chain was documented in a study of siplizumab effects on memory and regulatory T cells. The CDR3 sequence is 13 residues long. The germline gives CDR1 SGHNT, CDR2 YENEEA. V was clipped by 5 bases and J by 4 bases; unmatched bases: 4. Sequencing used immunoSEQ multiplex PCR; TCRdb keeps in-frame clones, though not all of them. This sample has over 100,000 clones, with over 85% found just once. Sequencing was performed on Tregs sorted from blood. This receptor was identified in a human donor in good health. The V gene is TRBV11-3, the J gene TRBJ1-1, with TRBD1 matching over 7 bases. The DNA for the CDR3 is TGTGCCAGCAGCGCCCGACAGGGCACTGAAGCTTTCTTT. Translating it yields CASSARQGTEAFF.